Sequencing of this T cell receptor beta chain was carried out in a study of blood T cell repertoires in COVID-19. Whole-study context: Italy, Spain and the United States were the sources of the convalescent and acute COVID-19 samples. Sample material is recorded as cDNA or gDNA derived from T cells, B-cell-depleted T cells, or PBMCs.

In the authors' workflow: How many nucleated cells were present was estimated from reference gene primer amplification. Clones were read by immunoSEQ multiplex PCR, and TCRdb kept only the in-frame ones, dropping some. The DNA was the basis for D and trimming; V, J and clone size are from that table. The sample contains 100,000 or so clones, around 89% of which appear only once. This CDR3 has 15 amino acids. Germline V gives CDR1 MDHEN, CDR2 SYDVKM. The V end lost 3 bases, the J end lost 0 bases, and 11 bases lay between the germline ends. The sample comprised peripheral blood. The chain joins TRBV28 to TRBJ2-5; D is unresolved. This clonotype originated in a human donor with acute or convalescent COVID-19. The donor label of this sample is uncertain. CDR3 DNA sequence: TGTGCCAGCAGTTTCCGGTTGCTGTACCAAGAGACCCAGTACTTC. It encodes CASSFRLLYQETQYF.